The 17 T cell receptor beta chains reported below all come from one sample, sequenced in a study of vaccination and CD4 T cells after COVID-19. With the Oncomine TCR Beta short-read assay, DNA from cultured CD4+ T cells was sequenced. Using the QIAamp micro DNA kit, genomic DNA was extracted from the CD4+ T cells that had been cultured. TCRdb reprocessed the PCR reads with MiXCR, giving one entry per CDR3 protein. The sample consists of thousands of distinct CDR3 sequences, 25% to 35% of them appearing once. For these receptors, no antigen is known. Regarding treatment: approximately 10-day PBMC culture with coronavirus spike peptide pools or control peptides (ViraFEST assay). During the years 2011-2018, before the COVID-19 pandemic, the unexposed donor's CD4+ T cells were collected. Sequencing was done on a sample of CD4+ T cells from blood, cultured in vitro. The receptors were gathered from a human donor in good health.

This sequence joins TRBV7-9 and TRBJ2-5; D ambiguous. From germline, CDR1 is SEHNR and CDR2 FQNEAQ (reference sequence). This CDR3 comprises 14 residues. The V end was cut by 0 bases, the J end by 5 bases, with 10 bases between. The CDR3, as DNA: TGTGCCAGCAGCTTAGCGGTGGGCTCGGAGACCCAGTACTTC. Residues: CASSLAVGSETQYF. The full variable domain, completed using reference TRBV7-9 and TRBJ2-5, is DTGVSQNPRHKITKRGQNVTFRCDPISEHNRLYWYRQTLGQGPEFLTYFQNEAQLEKSRLLSDRFSAERPKGSFSTLEIQRTEQGDSAMYLCASSLAVGSETQYFGPGTRLLVL.

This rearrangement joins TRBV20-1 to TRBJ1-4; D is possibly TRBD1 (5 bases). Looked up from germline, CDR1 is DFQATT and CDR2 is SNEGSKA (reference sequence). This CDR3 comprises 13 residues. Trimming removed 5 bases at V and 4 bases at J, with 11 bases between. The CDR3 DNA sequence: TGCAGTGCTGCGGGGGGGATTAATGAAAAACTGTTTTTT. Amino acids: CSAAGGINEKLFF.

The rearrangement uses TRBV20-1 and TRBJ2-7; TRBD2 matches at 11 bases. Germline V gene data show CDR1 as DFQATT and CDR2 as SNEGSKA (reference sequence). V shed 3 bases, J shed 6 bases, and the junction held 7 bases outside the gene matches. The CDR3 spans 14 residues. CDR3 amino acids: CSARTSGMGAEQYF. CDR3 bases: TGCAGTGCTAGGACTAGCGGGATGGGAGCCGAGCAGTACTTC.

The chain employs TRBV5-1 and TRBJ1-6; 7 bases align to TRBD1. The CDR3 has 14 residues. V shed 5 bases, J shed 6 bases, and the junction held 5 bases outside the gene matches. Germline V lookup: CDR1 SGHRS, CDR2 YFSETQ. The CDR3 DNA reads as TGCGCCAGCAGTCCGGGACAGATTAATTCACCCCTCCACTTT. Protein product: CASSPGQINSPLHF.

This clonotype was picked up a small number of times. The chain's CDR3 is CASSSRTGGTQYF. The CDR3 nucleotides read TGTGCCAGCAGCTCTAGGACAGGGGGGACCCAGTACTTC. The chain couples TRBV7-9 to TRBJ2-5; 10 bases map to TRBD1. CDR3 size: 13 residues. Germline V gene sequence: CDR1 SEHNR, CDR2 FQNEAQ (reference sequence). The junction had 3 bases not matched to a gene; V was cut back by 4 bases and J by 7 bases.

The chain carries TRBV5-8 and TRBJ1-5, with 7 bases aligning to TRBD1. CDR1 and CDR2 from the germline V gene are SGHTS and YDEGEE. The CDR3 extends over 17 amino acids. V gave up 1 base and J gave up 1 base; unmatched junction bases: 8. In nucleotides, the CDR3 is TGTGCCAGCAGCTTGATAGGGGGCGGGTCGAGCAATCAGCCCCAGCATTTT. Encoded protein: CASSLIGGGSSNQPQHF.

The CDR3: CATSDPDRYGETQYF. The CDR3 coding sequence is TGTGCCACCAGTGACCCTGACAGGTATGGAGAGACCCAGTACTTC. This chain links TRBV24-1 with TRBJ2-5; D perhaps matches TRBD1 (6 bases). There are 15 residues in the CDR3. The germline V gene encodes CDR1 KGHDR and CDR2 SFDVKD. V lost 4 bases, J lost 4 bases, and 15 bases lay in between.

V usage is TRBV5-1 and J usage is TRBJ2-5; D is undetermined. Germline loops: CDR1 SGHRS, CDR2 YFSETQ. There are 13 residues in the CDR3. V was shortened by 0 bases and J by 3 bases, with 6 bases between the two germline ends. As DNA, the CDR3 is TGCGCCAGCAGCTTGGAGGTGAAAGAGACCCAGTACTTC. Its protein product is CASSLEVKETQYF.

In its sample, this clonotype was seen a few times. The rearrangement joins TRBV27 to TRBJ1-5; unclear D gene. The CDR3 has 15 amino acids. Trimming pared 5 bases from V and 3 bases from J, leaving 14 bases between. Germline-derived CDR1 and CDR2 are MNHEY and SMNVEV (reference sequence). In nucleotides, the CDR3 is TGTGCCAGCAGTCTAACCATACCGACCAATCAGCCCCAGCATTTT. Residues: CASSLTIPTNQPQHF.

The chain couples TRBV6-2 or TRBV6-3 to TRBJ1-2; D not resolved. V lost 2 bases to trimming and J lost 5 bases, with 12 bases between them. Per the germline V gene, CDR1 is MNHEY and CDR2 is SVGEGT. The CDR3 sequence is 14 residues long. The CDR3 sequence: CASSYPTSPYGYTF. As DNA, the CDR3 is TGTGCCAGCAGTTACCCGACATCACCTTATGGCTACACCTTC.

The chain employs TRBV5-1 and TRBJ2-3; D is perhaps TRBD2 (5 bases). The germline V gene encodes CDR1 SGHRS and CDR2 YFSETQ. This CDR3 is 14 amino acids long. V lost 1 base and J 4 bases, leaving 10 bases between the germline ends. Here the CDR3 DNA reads TGCGCCAGCAGCTTGAGTGGGAGTGCAGATACGCAGTATTTT. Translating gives CASSLSGSADTQYF.

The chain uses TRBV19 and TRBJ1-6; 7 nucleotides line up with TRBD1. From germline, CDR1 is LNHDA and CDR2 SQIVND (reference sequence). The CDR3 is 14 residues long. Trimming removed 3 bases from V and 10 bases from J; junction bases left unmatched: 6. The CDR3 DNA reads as TGTGCCAGTAGTATCTTAACAGGGGAATCACCCCTCCACTTT. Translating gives CASSILTGESPLHF.

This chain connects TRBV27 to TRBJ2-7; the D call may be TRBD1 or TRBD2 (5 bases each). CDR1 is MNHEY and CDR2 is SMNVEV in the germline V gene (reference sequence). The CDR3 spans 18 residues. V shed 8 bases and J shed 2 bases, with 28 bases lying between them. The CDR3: CASATESGTAVWTYEQYF. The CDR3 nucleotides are TGTGCCAGCGCTACGGAATCCGGGACCGCCGTTTGGACCTACGAGCAGTACTTC.

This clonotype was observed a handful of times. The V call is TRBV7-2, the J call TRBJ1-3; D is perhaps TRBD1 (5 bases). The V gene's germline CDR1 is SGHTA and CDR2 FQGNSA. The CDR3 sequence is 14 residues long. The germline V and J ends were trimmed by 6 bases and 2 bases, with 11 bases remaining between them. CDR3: CASRPEGTGNTIYF. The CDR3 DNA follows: TGTGCCAGCAGACCCGAGGGGACTGGAAACACCATATATTTT.

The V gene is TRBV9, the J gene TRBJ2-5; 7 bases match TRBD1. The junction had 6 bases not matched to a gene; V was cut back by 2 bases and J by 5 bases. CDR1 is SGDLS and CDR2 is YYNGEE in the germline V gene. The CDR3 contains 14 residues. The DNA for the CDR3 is TGTGCCAGCAGCGTCGGGACAGCAGGCGAGACCCAGTACTTC. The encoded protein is CASSVGTAGETQYF.

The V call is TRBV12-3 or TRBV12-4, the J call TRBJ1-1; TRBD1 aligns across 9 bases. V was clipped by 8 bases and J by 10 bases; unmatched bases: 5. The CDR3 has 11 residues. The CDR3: CASGTGLGAFF. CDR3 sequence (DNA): TGTGCCAGCGGGACAGGGCTCGGAGCTTTCTTT.

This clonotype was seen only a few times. CDR3 DNA: TGTGCCAGCAGTCCGTCCCCAGGGTCCACTGAAGCTTTCTTT. Translated: CASSPSPGSTEAFF. The chain recombines TRBV27 with TRBJ1-1; a possible D gene is TRBD1 (5 bases). This CDR3 spans 14 amino acids. Trimming cost V 5 bases and J 4 bases, with 14 bases left between them. The germline gives CDR1 MNHEY, CDR2 SMNVEV (reference sequence).